The sample holds many counts of the clone carrying this T cell receptor beta chain. Its antigen is not known. Per germline, CDR1 SGHTA and CDR2 FQGNSA. Between the trimmed V and J ends, which lost 7 bases and 1 base, there was a span of 10 bases. The CDR3 has 13 residues. This record comes from a study of T cell repertoires in cytomegalovirus infection. For the study at large: Indications of both CMV infection and matching HLA type were provided by public TCR beta signatures. The study, taken as a whole, reports: Cumulative public TCR beta family frequency identified carriers of CMV plus the relevant HLA.

TCRdb reprocessed the reads via MiXCR and lists one record per CDR3 protein. The sample includes 200,000 to 300,000 distinct CDR3 sequences, 9% to 15% of them seen just once. This clonotype originated in a human donor in good health (CMV status not recorded). Some clones in this sample may be carry-over from other donors' samples. Sequencing was performed on PBMCs. J is TRBJ2-5 and V is TRBV7-2; a weak D match, TRBD2 (6 bases). The CDR3 nucleotides are TGTGCCAGCACCGGACTACGCCAAGAGACCCAGTACTTC. Translation gives CASTGLRQETQYF.